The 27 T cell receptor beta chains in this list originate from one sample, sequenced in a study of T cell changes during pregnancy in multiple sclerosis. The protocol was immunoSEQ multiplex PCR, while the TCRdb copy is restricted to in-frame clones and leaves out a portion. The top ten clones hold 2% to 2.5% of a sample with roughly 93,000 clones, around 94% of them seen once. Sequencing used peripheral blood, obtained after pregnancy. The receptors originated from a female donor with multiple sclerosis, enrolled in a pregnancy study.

The CDR3 spells CASSLDGVGRAGYGYTF. In DNA form, the CDR3 reads TGTGCCAGCAGCTTAGATGGGGTGGGAAGGGCAGGGTATGGCTACACCTTC. The chain has TRBV11-2 and TRBJ1-2; weak D call: TRBD1 (5 bases). CDR1 SGHAT and CDR2 FQNNGV come from the germline V gene. This CDR3 spans 17 amino acids. The germline V and J ends were trimmed by 0 bases and 5 bases, with 19 bases remaining between them.

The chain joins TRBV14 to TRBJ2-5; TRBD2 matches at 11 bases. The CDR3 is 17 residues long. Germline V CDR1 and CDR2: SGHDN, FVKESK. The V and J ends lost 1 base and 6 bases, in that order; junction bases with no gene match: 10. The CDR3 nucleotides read TGTGCCAGCAGCCAAGGAGTCACTAGCGGGAGTAGTAAGACCCAGTACTTC. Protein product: CASSQGVTSGSSKTQYF.

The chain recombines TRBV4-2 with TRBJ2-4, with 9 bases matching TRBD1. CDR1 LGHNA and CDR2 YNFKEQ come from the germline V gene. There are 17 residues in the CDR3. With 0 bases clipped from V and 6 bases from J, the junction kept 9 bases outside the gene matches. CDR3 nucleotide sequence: TGTGCCAGCAGCCAAGAAGGTATAGGGACAGGGCGAAACATTCAGTACTTC. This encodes CASSQEGIGTGRNIQYF.

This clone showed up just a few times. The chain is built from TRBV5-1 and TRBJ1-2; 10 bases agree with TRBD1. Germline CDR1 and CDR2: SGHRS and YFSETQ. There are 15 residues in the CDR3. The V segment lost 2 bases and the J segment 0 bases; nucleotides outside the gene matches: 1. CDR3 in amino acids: CASSFGTGANYGYTF. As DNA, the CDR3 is TGCGCCAGCAGCTTCGGGACAGGGGCTAACTATGGCTACACCTTC.

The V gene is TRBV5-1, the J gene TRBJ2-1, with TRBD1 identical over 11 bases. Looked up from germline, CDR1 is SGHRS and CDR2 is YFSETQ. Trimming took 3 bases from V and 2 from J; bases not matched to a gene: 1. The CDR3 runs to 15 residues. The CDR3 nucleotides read TGCGCCAGCAGCTGGACAGGGGGCCCCTACAATGAGCAGTTCTTC. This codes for CASSWTGGPYNEQFF.

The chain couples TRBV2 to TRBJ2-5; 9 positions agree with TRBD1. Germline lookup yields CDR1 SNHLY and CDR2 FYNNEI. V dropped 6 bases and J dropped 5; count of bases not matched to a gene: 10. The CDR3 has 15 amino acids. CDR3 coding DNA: TGTGCCAGCAGAAGAGAACAGGGGGCAGGTGAGACCCAGTACTTC. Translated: CASRREQGAGETQYF.

CDR3 region: CASSGIDRTSDYNEQFF. CDR3 DNA sequence: TGTGCCAGTAGTGGAATTGACCGGACTAGCGACTACAATGAGCAGTTCTTC. V usage is TRBV19 and J usage is TRBJ2-1; 9 nucleotides align to TRBD2. The germline V gene has CDR1 LNHDA and CDR2 SQIVND (reference sequence). Germline trimming cut 5 bases from V and 3 bases from J; bases unmatched to any gene: 11. There are 17 residues in the CDR3.

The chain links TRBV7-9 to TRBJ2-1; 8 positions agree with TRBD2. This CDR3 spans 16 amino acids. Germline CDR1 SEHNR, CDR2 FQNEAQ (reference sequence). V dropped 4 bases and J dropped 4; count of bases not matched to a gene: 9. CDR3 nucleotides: TGTGCCAGCAGCTCTATACTAGCGGAGGGTTACAATGAGCAGTTCTTC. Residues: CASSSILAEGYNEQFF.

The CDR3 is CASSPPSLGAEGYTF. CDR3 bases: TGTGCCAGCTCACCGCCAAGCTTGGGGGCGGAAGGCTACACCTTC. V usage is TRBV18 and J usage is TRBJ1-2; perhaps TRBD1 as D (6 bases). The V gene lost 3 bases and the J gene lost 8 bases, with 19 bases spanning the gap. This CDR3 comprises 15 residues. The germline CDR1 and CDR2 sequences are KGHSH and LQKENI.

CDR3 region: CASSRQGTEAFF. DNA for the CDR3: TGCGCCAGCTCAAGACAGGGGACTGAAGCTTTCTTT. The chain joins TRBV10-1 to TRBJ1-1; 8 bases line up with TRBD1. The germline V gene has CDR1 WNHNN and CDR2 SYGVQD (reference sequence). The CDR3 is made up of 12 amino acids. V lost 8 bases, J lost 5 bases, and 4 bases stayed unmatched.

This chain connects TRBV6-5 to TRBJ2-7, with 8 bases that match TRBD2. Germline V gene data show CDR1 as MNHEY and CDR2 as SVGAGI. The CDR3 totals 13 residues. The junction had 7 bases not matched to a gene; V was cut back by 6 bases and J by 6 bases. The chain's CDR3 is CASSRPGGGEQYF. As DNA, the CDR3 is TGTGCCAGCAGCCGGCCGGGGGGGGGCGAGCAGTACTTC.

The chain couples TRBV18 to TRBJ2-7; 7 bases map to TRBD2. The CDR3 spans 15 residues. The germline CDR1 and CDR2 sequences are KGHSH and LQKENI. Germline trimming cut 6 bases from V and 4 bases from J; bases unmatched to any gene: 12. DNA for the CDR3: TGTGCCAGCTCCCCCGGCACGGGGGGTCTGTACGAGCAGTACTTC. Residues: CASSPGTGGLYEQYF.

The CDR3 nucleotides read TGTGCCAGCAGCACTAGCGGGGGGGCCAGTACGCAGTATTTT. Amino acid sequence: CASSTSGGASTQYF. The rearrangement links TRBV7-3 to TRBJ2-3, with 13 bases that match TRBD2. Germline values: CDR1 SGHTA, CDR2 FQGTGA. V dropped 5 bases and J dropped 8; count of bases not matched to a gene: 4. The CDR3 runs to 14 residues.

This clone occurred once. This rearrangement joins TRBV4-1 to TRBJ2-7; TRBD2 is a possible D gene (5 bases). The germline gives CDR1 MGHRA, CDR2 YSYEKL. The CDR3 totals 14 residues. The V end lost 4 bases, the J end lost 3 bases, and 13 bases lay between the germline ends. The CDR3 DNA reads TGCGCCAGCAGCCCCGGACTGGTAGTCTACGAGCAGTACTTC. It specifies CASSPGLVVYEQYF.

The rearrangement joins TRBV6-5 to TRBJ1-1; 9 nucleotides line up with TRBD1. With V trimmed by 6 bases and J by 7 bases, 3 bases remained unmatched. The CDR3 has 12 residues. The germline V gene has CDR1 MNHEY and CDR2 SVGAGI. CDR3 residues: CASRTGGIEAFF. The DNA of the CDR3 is TGTGCCAGCAGAACAGGGGGCATTGAAGCTTTCTTT.

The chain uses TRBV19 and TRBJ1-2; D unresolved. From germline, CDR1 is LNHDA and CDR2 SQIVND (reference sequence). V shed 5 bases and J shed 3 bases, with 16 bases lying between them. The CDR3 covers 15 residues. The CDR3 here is CASSPPDGFHYGYTF. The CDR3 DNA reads TGTGCCAGTAGTCCTCCCGACGGGTTCCACTATGGCTACACCTTC.

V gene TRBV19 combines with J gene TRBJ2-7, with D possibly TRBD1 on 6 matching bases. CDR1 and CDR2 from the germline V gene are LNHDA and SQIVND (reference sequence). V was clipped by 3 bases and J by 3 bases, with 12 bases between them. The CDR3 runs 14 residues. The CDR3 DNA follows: TGTGCCAGTAGTATTGACGGGACATACTACGAGCAGTACTTC. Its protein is CASSIDGTYYEQYF. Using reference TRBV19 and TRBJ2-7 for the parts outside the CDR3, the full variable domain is DGGITQSPKYLFRKEGQNVTLSCEQNLNHDAMYWYRQDPGQGLRLIYYSQIVNDFQKGDIAEGYSVSREKKESFPLTVTSAQKNPTAFYLCASSIDGTYYEQYFGPGTRLTVT.

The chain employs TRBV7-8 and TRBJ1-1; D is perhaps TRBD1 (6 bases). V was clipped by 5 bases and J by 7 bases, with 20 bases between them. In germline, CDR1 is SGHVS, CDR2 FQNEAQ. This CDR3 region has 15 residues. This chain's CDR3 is CASSHPMGAAHEAFF. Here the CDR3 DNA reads TGTGCCAGCAGCCATCCTATGGGGGCCGCTCATGAAGCTTTCTTT.

The CDR3 DNA reads as TGTGCCACCAGCAGAGATGCTAGCGGGAGTGTGACGCAGTATTTT. It translates to CATSRDASGSVTQYF. The chain joins TRBV15 to TRBJ2-3; 10 bases are shared with TRBD2. The trim removed 0 bases at V and 9 bases at J, leaving 6 bases unmatched. Per the germline V gene, CDR1 is LNHNV and CDR2 is YYDKDF (reference sequence). The CDR3 has 15 residues.

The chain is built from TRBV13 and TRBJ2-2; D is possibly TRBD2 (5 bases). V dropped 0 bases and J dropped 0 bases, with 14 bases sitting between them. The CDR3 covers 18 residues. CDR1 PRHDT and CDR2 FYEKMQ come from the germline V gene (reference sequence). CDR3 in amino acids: CASSLGVSRATNTGELFF. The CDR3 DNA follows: TGTGCCAGCAGCTTAGGCGTATCGAGGGCCACGAACACCGGGGAGCTGTTTTTT.

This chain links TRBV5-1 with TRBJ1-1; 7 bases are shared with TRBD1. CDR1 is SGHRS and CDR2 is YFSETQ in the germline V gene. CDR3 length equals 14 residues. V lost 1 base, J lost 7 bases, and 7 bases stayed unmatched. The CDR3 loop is CASSLQGVAYEAFF. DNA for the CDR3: TGCGCCAGCAGCTTGCAGGGGGTAGCTTATGAAGCTTTCTTT. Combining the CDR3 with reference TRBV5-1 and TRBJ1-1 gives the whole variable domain KAGVTQTPRYLIKTRGQQVTLSCSPISGHRSVSWYQQTPGQGLQFLFEYFSETQRNKGNFPGRFSGRQFSNSRSEMNVSTLELGDSALYLCASSLQGVAYEAFFGQGTRLTVV.

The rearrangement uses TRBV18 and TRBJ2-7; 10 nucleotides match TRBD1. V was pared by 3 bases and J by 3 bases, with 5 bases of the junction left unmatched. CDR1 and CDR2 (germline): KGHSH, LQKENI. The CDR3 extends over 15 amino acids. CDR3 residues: CASSPRTGGDYEQYF. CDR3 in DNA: TGTGCCAGCTCACCTCGGACAGGGGGGGACTACGAGCAGTACTTC.

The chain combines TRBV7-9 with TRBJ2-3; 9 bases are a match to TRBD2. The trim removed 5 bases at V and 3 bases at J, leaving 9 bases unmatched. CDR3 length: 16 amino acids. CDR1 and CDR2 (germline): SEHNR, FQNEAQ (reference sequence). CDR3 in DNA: TGTGCCAGCAGCCCTCGCGCGGGAGGGGTTACAGATACGCAGTATTTT. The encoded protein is CASSPRAGGVTDTQYF.

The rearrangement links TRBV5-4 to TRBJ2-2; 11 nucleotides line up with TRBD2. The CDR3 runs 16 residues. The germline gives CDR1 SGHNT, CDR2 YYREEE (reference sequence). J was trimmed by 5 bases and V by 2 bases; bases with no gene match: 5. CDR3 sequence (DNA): TGTGCCAGCAGCTTAACTAGCGGGGGAGGGACCGGGGAGCTGTTTTTT. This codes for CASSLTSGGGTGELFF.

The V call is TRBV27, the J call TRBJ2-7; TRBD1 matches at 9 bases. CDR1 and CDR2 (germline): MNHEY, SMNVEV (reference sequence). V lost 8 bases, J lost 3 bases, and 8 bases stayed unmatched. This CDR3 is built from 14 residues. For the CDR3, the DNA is TGTGCCAGCGGCCACAGGGGGCCAGTCTACGAGCAGTACTTC. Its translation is CASGHRGPVYEQYF.

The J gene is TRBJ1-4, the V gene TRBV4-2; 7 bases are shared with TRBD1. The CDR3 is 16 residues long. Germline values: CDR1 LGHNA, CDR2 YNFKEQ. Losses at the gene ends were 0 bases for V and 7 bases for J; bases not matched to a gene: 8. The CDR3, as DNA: TGTGCCAGCAGCCAAGACAGTGGAGGGGGCGTTGAAAAACTGTTTTTT. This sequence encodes CASSQDSGGGVEKLFF.

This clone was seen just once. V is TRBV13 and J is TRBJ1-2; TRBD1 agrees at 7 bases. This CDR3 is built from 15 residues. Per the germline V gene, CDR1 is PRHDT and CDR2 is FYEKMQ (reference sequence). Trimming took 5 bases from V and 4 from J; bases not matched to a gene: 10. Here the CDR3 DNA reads TGTGCCAGCAGCCCCAGACAGGGTTCCAGCTATGGCTACACCTTC. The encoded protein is CASSPRQGSSYGYTF.